Sequencing of this TCR beta chain was carried out in a study of blood T cell repertoires in COVID-19. About the research overall: Samples taken during acute and convalescent COVID-19 were collected in the United States, Italy and Spain. PBMCs, B-cell-depleted T cells, or T cells provided the cDNA or gDNA that made up the material.

This clone came up once. This CDR3 is 15 amino acids long. With V trimmed by 3 bases and J by 8 bases, 10 bases remained unmatched. Germline V gene data show CDR1 as SGHNT and CDR2 as YYREEE (reference sequence). In the study's own analysis: Researchers report that nucleated cell counts were estimated from reference gene primer amplification. TCRdb's table, derived via immunoSEQ multiplex PCR, lists solely in-frame clones and lacks some. V and J calls and clone size are given by that table; D and trimming were obtained from the DNA. The sample yields about 74,000 clones, almost 85% seen once. The sequenced material came from peripheral blood. The sequence was collected from a man aged 65 to 85 with acute or convalescent COVID-19. This chain links TRBV5-4 with TRBJ2-1; 8 nucleotides line up with TRBD2. The CDR3 protein is CASSSVGLETDEQFF. As DNA, the CDR3 is TGTGCCAGCAGCTCAGTGGGACTAGAAACTGATGAGCAGTTCTTC.